The sequence of this T cell receptor beta chain was determined in a study of T cell responses to AZD1222 COVID-19 vaccine. Study results and limitations: Nearly half of spike-specific TCRs reportedly target unmutated variant regions.

Assay used: immunoSEQ multiplex PCR; TCRdb lists only in-frame clones, some missing. The sample has fewer than 150,000 clones, 93% seen once. The CDR3 is 15 residues long. As to this clone: Its target is unknown.

This sequence was found in an adult who received the AZD1222 COVID-19 vaccine. The sequencing here drew on peripheral blood, taken 28 days after the second AZD1222 dose. V usage is TRBV21-1 and J usage is TRBJ1-2; the table's D call of TRBD1 was not tested on the DNA. TRBV21-1 is annotated as a pseudogene. CDR3 nucleotide sequence: TGTGCCAGCAGCGGGTCCCCGACAAATAACTATGGCTACACCTTC. Translated, it gives CASSGSPTNNYGYTF.